The 16 T cell receptor beta chains given below trace back to one sample, sequenced in a study of blood T cell repertoires in COVID-19. The protocol was immunoSEQ multiplex PCR, while the TCRdb copy is restricted to in-frame clones and leaves out a portion. Among roughly 380,000 clones, 85% were seen once, and the ten largest hold under 4%. Input material: peripheral blood. These receptors all come from a woman under 30 with acute or convalescent COVID-19.

This clone has a single count. The rearrangement links TRBV6-2 or TRBV6-3 to TRBJ1-2, with unresolved D. Germline loops: CDR1 MNHEY, CDR2 SVGEGT. Trimming left V 3 bases short and J 3 bases short, with 11 bases between. The CDR3 loop spans 14 amino acids. The CDR3 protein is CASSYMGAYYGYTF. DNA of the CDR3: TGTGCCAGCAGTTATATGGGCGCCTACTATGGCTACACCTTC.

The chain joins TRBV7-2 to TRBJ1-1; D gene uncertain. V shed 4 bases and J shed 0 bases, with 12 bases lying between them. In germline, CDR1 is SGHTA, CDR2 FQGNSA. CDR3 length equals 15 residues. CDR3 coding DNA: TGTGCCAGCAGCTCAGGCCTTAATGTGAACACTGAAGCTTTCTTT. Translating it yields CASSSGLNVNTEAFF.

The CDR3, as DNA: TGTGCCAGCAGTGTTGCGACCCCCCGCGGCGAGCAGTACTTC. Its protein product is CASSVATPRGEQYF. The rearrangement uses TRBV2 and TRBJ2-7; no clear D gene. V lost 4 bases to trimming and J lost 6 bases, with 16 bases between them. Germline V lookup: CDR1 SNHLY, CDR2 FYNNEI. The CDR3 sequence is 14 residues long.

The CDR3 is CASSLTDPGEQETQYF. In nucleotides, the CDR3 is TGTGCCAGCAGCCTCACTGACCCGGGAGAGCAAGAGACCCAGTACTTC. The chain couples TRBV13 to TRBJ2-5, with D possibly being TRBD2 (6 bases). CDR1 is PRHDT and CDR2 is FYEKMQ in the germline V gene (reference sequence). The CDR3 runs to 16 residues. V was clipped by 5 bases and J by 2 bases, with 18 bases between them. Looking up the rest from reference TRBV13 and TRBJ2-5 gives the full variable domain: AAGVIQSPRHLIKEKRETATLKCYPIPRHDTVYWYQQGPGQDPQFLISFYEKMQSDKGSIPDRFSAQQFSDYHSELNMSSLELGDSALYFCASSLTDPGEQETQYFGPGTRLLVL.

This sequence joins TRBV9 and TRBJ2-3, with 12 bases aligning to TRBD2. Germline-derived CDR1 and CDR2 are SGDLS and YYNGEE. This CDR3 comprises 21 residues. Germline trimming cut 3 bases from V and 0 bases from J; bases unmatched to any gene: 17. CDR3 sequence: CASSDPKGHPTSGGSTDTQYF. DNA for the CDR3: TGTGCCAGCAGCGACCCGAAGGGACACCCGACTAGCGGGGGTAGCACAGATACGCAGTATTTT.

The chain carries TRBV6-6 and TRBJ2-1, with TRBD2 matching over 15 bases. Germline V gives CDR1 MNHNY, CDR2 SVGAGI (reference sequence). Trimming cost V 5 bases and J 10 bases; bases outside gene matches: 6. The CDR3 is 15 amino acids. The CDR3 nucleotides read TGTGCCAGCAGTAAACGGACTAGCGGGGGGGAAGAGCAGTTCTTC. The encoded protein is CASSKRTSGGEEQFF.

The genes are TRBV7-2 and TRBJ1-2; 9 bases are a match to TRBD1. Per germline, CDR1 SGHTA and CDR2 FQGNSA. The CDR3 totals 13 residues. J lost 4 bases, V lost 5 bases, and 2 bases had no gene match. The CDR3 coding sequence is TGTGCCAGCAGCATGGACAGGGGCTATGGCTACACCTTC. It yields the protein CASSMDRGYGYTF.

Written as DNA, the CDR3 is TGTGCCAGCAGTTGGGACAGCACGAACACTGAAGCTTTCTTT. It translates to CASSWDSTNTEAFF. J is TRBJ1-1 and V is TRBV6-5; 7 bases align to TRBD1. The CDR3 contains 14 residues. Unmatched junction bases numbered 3, after V lost 4 bases and J lost 1 base. CDR1 is MNHEY and CDR2 is SVGAGI in the germline V gene.

V gene TRBV13 combines with J gene TRBJ2-1; weak D call: TRBD2 (7 bases). The CDR3 covers 14 residues. Trimming removed 3 bases at V and 6 bases at J, with 12 bases between. Germline CDR1 and CDR2: PRHDT and FYEKMQ (reference sequence). The DNA for the CDR3 is TGTGCCAGCAGCTTTAGGGGGGGAGGCAATGAGCAGTTCTTC. It translates to CASSFRGGGNEQFF.

The V and J genes are TRBV6-5 and TRBJ1-4; D is undetermined. Germline CDR1 and CDR2: MNHEY and SVGAGI. The ends were cut back, 2 bases at V and 3 bases at J, with 7 bases in the middle. The CDR3 length is 14 residues. CDR3 sequence reads: CASSYEAANEKLFF. The CDR3 coding sequence is TGTGCCAGCAGTTACGAGGCAGCTAATGAAAAACTGTTTTTT.

This chain connects TRBV2 to TRBJ2-7; TRBD1 matches at 8 bases. The V gene end was trimmed by 6 bases and the J gene end by 6 bases; junction bases not matched to a gene: 7. Germline V gives CDR1 SNHLY, CDR2 FYNNEI. CDR3 length: 13 residues. For the CDR3, the DNA is TGTGCCAGCAGAGAAAGACAGGGGTTCGAGCAGTACTTC. It codes for CASRERQGFEQYF.

This clone appeared a few times. One junction end does not reproduce the germline sequence, and a read error may be involved. The chain employs TRBV11-3 and TRBJ1-1, with 9 bases matching TRBD1. CDR3 length: 15 residues. Germline V gene lookup returns CDR1 SGHNT and CDR2 YENEEA. This chain's CDR3 is CASSVGQGMKTEAFF. CDR3 nucleotides: TGTGCCAGCAGCGTGGGACAGGGCATGAAAACTGAAGCTTTCTTT. The full variable domain, in which reference TRBV11-3 and TRBJ1-1 provide the parts outside the CDR3, is EAGVVQSPRYKIIEKKQPVAFWCNPISGHNTLYWYLQNLGQGPELLIRYENEEAVDDSQLPKDRFSAERLKGVDSTLKIQPAELGDSAVYLCASSVGQGMKTEAFFGQGTRLTVV.

This clone was seen only once. The chain recombines TRBV14 with TRBJ2-5, with D unclear. Between the trimmed V and J ends, which lost 1 base and 1 base, there was a span of 10 bases. The CDR3 covers 15 residues. Germline V gene data show CDR1 as SGHDN and CDR2 as FVKESK. In DNA, the CDR3 is TGTGCCAGCAGCCAAGTGTCAAGCGTCCAAGAGACCCAGTACTTC. This encodes CASSQVSSVQETQYF.

V and J are TRBV3-1 (or the pseudogene TRBV3-2) and TRBJ1-2; a possible D gene is TRBD1 (5 bases). V lost 1 base to trimming and J lost 10 bases, with 10 bases between them. Germline V CDR1 and CDR2: LGHDT, YNNKEL (reference sequence). This CDR3 region has 12 residues. The CDR3 nucleotides read TGTGCCAGCAGCCAAGCCAGGGTGGACTACACCTTC. Translated: CASSQARVDYTF.

The chain employs TRBV24-1 and TRBJ2-5; 7 bases are a match to TRBD2. This CDR3 is built from 15 residues. V lost 1 base to trimming and J lost 4 bases; unmatched junction nucleotides: 5. The germline V gene has CDR1 KGHDR and CDR2 SFDVKD. The CDR3 nucleotides are TGTGCCACCAGTGATTTTGGGGAGGGTCGAGAGACCCAGTACTTC. It yields the protein CATSDFGEGRETQYF.

The chain carries TRBV6-4 and TRBJ2-3; D is perhaps TRBD1 (6 bases). The CDR3 runs 14 residues. The V gene's germline CDR1 is MRHNA and CDR2 SNTAGT. Trimming removed 3 bases at V and 4 bases at J, with 11 bases between. CDR3 residues: CASSETGGADTQYF. CDR3 coding DNA: TGTGCCAGCAGTGAAACTGGGGGCGCAGATACGCAGTATTTT.